The 9 T cell receptor beta chains given below trace back to one sample, sequenced in a study of T-cell memory formation after mild COVID-19. TCRdb re-called the 5' RACE reads with MiXCR, one entry per CDR3 protein. The sample has roughly 130,000 distinct CDR3 sequences, approximately 6.2% seen once. The sample consisted of PBMCs or a T cell subset sorted from them (not recorded which). The receptors were gathered from an adult woman who had mild COVID-19 (a few samples of this study predate the infection). Cell type and time point are not known.

This clonotype occurred a few times. The chain employs TRBV2 and TRBJ2-1; 7 positions agree with TRBD2. CDR1 and CDR2 from the germline V gene are SNHLY and FYNNEI. Losses at the gene ends were 8 bases for V and 7 bases for J; bases not matched to a gene: 5. The CDR3 spans 12 residues. CDR3 nucleotide sequence: TGTGCCAGCGGGGGGGTTCGGAATGAGCAGTTCTTC. It encodes CASGGVRNEQFF.

This clonotype was found many times. The chain links TRBV7-9 to TRBJ1-2; D may be TRBD1 (6 bases). Germline V gives CDR1 SEHNR, CDR2 FQNEAQ (reference sequence). This CDR3 comprises 13 residues. V lost 5 bases, J lost 4 bases, and 11 bases lay in between. CDR3 coding DNA: TGTGCCAGCAGCCATCAGGGGATCTATGGCTACACCTTC. This sequence encodes CASSHQGIYGYTF.

This clonotype has at least ten counts. Here the CDR3 reads CASTLPSGVSYEQYF. CDR3 DNA sequence: TGTGCCAGCACCCTTCCTAGCGGGGTCTCCTACGAGCAGTACTTC. The rearrangement uses TRBV6-2 or TRBV6-3 and TRBJ2-7; 9 bases agree with TRBD2. Germline lookup yields CDR1 MNHEY and CDR2 SVGEGT. The junction had 7 bases not matched to a gene; V was cut back by 7 bases and J by 0 bases. The CDR3 is 15 amino acids.

This clonotype has ten or more counts. The chain recombines TRBV7-2 with TRBJ1-1, with D possibly being TRBD1 (5 bases). The germline V gene encodes CDR1 SGHTA and CDR2 FQGNSA. V lost 4 bases and J lost 1, with 10 bases in between. CDR3 length: 14 amino acids. CDR3 sequence: CASSSLGGNTEAFF. The CDR3, as DNA: TGTGCCAGCAGCTCCCTGGGGGGGAACACTGAAGCTTTCTTT.

This clonotype was counted a few times. The chain has TRBV6-2 or TRBV6-3 and TRBJ2-7; D perhaps matches TRBD2 (6 bases). The germline V gene has CDR1 MNHEY and CDR2 SVGEGT. The CDR3 contains 12 residues. V gave up 6 bases and J gave up 9 bases, with 15 bases separating them. The CDR3 region is CASSSTSFLQYF. The CDR3 region has the DNA TGTGCCAGCAGCTCCACTAGCTTTCTGCAGTACTTC.

This clonotype was detected ten times or more. V is TRBV5-1 and J is TRBJ2-7; D not certain. V dropped 2 bases and J dropped 0 bases, with 12 bases sitting between them. The germline V gene encodes CDR1 SGHRS and CDR2 YFSETQ. The CDR3 has 15 amino acids. The CDR3 nucleotides read TGCGCCAGCAGCTTTGGCAGTGACCCCTCCTACGAGCAGTACTTC. It specifies CASSFGSDPSYEQYF. The full variable domain, with the rest looked up from reference TRBV5-1 and TRBJ2-7, is KAGVTQTPRYLIKTRGQQVTLSCSPISGHRSVSWYQQTPGQGLQFLFEYFSETQRNKGNFPGRFSGRQFSNSRSEMNVSTLELGDSALYLCASSFGSDPSYEQYFGPGTRLTVT.

The V gene is TRBV10-3, the J gene TRBJ2-2, with D hard to call. Trimming left V 6 bases short and J 1 base short, with 9 bases between. This CDR3 comprises 14 residues. The V gene's germline CDR1 is ENHRY and CDR2 SYGVKD. The CDR3 reads CAIRSSGNTGELFF. CDR3 nucleotides: TGTGCCATCAGATCCTCAGGGAACACCGGGGAGCTGTTTTTT.

This clonotype has ten or more counts. The gene calls are TRBV7-6 and TRBJ2-1, with 9 bases that match TRBD1. Trimming took 4 bases from V and 7 from J; bases not matched to a gene: 8. The CDR3 spans 15 residues. Germline V gene data show CDR1 as SGHVS and CDR2 as FNYEAQ. The CDR3 bases are TGTGCCAGCAGCTCTATGTGGGACAGGGTTAATGAGCAGTTCTTC. Translating it yields CASSSMWDRVNEQFF.

The V call is TRBV2, the J call TRBJ2-7; TRBD2 aligns across 9 bases. The ends lost 4 bases at V and 0 bases at J; junction bases unmatched: 16. This CDR3 comprises 19 residues. CDR1 and CDR2 from the germline V gene are SNHLY and FYNNEI. The CDR3 nucleotides read TGTGCCAGCAGTGTCCAATCGCTAGCGGGAAGTTTGGGCTCCTACGAGCAGTACTTC. Translating gives CASSVQSLAGSLGSYEQYF.